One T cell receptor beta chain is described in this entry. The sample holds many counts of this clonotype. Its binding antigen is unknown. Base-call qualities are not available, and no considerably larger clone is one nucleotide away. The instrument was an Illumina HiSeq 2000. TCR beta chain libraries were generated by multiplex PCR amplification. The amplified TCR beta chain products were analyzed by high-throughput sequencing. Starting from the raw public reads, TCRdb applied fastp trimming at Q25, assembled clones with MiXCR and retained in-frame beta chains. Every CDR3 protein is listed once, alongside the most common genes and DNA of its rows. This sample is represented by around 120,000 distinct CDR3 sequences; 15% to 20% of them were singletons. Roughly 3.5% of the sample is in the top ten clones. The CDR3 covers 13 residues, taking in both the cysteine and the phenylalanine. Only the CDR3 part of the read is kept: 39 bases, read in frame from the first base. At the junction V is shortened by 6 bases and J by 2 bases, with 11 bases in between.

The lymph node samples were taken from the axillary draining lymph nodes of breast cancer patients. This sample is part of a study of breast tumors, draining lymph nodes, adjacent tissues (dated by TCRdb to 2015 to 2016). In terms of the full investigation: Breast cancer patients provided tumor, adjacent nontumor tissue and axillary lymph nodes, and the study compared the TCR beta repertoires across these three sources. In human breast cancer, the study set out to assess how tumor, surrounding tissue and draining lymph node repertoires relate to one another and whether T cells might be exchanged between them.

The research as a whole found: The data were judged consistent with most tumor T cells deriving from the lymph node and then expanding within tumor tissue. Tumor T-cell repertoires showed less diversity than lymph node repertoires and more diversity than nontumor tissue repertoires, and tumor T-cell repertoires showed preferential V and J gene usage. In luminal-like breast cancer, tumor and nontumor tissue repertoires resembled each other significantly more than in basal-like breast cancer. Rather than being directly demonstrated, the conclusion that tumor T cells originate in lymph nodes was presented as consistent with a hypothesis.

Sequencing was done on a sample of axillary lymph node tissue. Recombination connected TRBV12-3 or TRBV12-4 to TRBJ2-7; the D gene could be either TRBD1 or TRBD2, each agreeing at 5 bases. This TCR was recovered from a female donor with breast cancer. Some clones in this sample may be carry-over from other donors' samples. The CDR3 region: CASSRGDPYEQYF. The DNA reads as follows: TGTGCCAGCAGCAGAGGGGACCCCTACGAGCAGTACTTC.